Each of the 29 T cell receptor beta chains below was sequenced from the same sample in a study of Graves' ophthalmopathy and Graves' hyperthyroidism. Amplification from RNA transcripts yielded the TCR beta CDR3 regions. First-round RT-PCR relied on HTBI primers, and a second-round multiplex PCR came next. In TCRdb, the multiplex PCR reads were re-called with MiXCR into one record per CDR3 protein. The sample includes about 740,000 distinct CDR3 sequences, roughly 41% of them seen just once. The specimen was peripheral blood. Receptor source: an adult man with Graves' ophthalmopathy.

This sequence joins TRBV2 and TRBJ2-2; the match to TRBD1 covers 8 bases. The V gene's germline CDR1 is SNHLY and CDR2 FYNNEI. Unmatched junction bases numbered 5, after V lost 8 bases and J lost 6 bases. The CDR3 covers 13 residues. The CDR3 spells CASQGQGSGELFF. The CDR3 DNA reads TGTGCCAGCCAAGGACAGGGTTCCGGGGAGCTGTTTTTT.

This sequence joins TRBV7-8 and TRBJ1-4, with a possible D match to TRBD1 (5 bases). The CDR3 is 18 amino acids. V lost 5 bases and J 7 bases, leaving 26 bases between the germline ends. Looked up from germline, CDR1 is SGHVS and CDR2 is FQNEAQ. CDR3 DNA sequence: TGTGCCAGCAGCCTAAGACGGGACTCTTTTGAGGGGAGTGAAAAACTGTTTTTT. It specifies CASSLRRDSFEGSEKLFF.

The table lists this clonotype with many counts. The CDR3 nucleotides are TGTGCCAGCAGCTCGACAGGGAGCAAAGAAGCTTTCTTT. Residues: CASSSTGSKEAFF. The gene calls are TRBV11-2 and TRBJ1-1; 7 nucleotides match TRBD1. Germline-derived CDR1 and CDR2 are SGHAT and FQNNGV. J lost 8 bases, V lost 4 bases, and 7 bases had no gene match. The CDR3 runs 13 residues.

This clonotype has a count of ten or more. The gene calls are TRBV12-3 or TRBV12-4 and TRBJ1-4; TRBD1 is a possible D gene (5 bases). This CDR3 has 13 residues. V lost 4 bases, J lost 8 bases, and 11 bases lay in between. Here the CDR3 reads CASSSWGEEKLFF. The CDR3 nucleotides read TGTGCCAGCAGTTCATGGGGGGAGGAAAAACTGTTTTTT.

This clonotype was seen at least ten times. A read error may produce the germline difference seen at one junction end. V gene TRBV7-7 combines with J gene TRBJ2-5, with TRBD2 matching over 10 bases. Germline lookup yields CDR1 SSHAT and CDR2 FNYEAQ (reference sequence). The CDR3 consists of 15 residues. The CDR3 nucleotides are TGTGCTAGCAGCTTAGGAGCGGGGGGGCCGGAGACCCAGTACTTC. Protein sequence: CASSLGAGGPETQYF.

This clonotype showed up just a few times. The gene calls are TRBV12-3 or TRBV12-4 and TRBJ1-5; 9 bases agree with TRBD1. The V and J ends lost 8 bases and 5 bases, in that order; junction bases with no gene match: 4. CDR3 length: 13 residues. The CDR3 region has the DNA TGTGCCAGCGGCAGGACAGGGGATCAGCCCCAGCATTTT. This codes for CASGRTGDQPQHF.

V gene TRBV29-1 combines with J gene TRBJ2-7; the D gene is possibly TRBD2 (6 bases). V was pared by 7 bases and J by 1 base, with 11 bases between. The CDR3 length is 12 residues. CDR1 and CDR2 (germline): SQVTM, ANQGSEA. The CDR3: CSGGVRSYEQYF. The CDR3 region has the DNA TGCAGCGGGGGGGTCCGGTCCTACGAGCAGTACTTC.

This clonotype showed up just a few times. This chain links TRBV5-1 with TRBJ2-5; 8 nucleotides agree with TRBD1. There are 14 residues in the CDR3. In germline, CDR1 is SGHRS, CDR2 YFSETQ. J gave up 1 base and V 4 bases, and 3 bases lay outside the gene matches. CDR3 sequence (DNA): TGCGCCAGCAGCATTGGACAGGGCCAAGAGACCCAGTACTTC. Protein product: CASSIGQGQETQYF. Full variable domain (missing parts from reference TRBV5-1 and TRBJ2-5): KAGVTQTPRYLIKTRGQQVTLSCSPISGHRSVSWYQQTPGQGLQFLFEYFSETQRNKGNFPGRFSGRQFSNSRSEMNVSTLELGDSALYLCASSIGQGQETQYFGPGTRLLVL.

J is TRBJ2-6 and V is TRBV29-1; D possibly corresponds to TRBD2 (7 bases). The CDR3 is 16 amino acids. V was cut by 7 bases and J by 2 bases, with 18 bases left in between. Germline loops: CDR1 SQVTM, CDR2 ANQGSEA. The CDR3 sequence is CSAKGGGLTGANVLTF. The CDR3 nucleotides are TGCAGCGCCAAGGGAGGGGGGCTAACTGGGGCCAACGTCCTGACTTTC.

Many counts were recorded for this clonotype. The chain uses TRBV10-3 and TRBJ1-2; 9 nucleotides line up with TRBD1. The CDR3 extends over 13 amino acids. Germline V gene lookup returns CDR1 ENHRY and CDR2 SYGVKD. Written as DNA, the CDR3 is TGTGCTGGGAACAGGGGGCAAGACTATGGCTACACCTTC. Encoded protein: CAGNRGQDYGYTF.

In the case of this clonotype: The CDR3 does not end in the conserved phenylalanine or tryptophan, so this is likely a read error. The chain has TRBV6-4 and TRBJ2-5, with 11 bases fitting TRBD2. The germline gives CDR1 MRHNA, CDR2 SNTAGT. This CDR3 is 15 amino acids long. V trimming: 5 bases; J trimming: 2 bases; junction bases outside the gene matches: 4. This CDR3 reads CASSFRLAGQETQYV. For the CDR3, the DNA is TGTGCCAGCAGTTTCCGACTAGCGGGACAAGAGACCCAGTACGTC.

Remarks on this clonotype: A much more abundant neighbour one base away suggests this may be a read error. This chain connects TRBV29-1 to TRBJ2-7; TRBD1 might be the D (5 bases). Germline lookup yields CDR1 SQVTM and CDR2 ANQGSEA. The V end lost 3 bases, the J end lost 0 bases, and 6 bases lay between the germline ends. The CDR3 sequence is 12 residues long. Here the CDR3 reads CSVETDSYEQYF. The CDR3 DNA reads TGCAGCGTTGAGACAGACTCCTACGAGCAGTACTTC.

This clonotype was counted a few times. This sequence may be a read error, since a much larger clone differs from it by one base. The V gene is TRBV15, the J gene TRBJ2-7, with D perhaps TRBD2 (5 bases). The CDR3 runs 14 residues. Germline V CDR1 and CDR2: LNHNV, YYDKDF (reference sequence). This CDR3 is CVTSSSPGTYEQYF. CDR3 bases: TGTGTCACCAGCTCCTCCCCCGGGACCTACGAGCAGTACTTC.

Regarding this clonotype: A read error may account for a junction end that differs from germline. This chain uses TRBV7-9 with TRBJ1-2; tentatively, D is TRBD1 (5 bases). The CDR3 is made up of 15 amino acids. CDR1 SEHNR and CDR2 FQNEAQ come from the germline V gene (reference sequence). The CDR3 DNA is TGCGCCAGCAGCCAAACGGACACGGGGAGAGATGGCTACACCTTC. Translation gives CASSQTDTGRDGYTF.

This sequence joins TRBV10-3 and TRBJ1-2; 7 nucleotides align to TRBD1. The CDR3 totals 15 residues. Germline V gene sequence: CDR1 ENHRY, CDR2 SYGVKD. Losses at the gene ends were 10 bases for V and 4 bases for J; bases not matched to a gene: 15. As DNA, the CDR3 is TGTGCCAGCAGGAAAGCACAGGGGTATATCTATGGCTACACCTTC. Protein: CASRKAQGYIYGYTF.

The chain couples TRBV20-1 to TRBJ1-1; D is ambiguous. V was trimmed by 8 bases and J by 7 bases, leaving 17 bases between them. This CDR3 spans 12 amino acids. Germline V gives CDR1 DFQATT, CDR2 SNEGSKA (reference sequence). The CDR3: CSPEDFNGEAFF. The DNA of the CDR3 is TGCAGTCCCGAGGACTTTAATGGTGAAGCTTTCTTT.

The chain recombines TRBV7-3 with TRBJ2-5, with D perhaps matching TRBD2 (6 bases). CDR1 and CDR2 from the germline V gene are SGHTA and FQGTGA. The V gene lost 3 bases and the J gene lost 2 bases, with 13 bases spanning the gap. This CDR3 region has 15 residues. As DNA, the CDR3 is TGTGCCAGCAGCTTTACGGTGGGGGGACAAGAGACCCAGTACTTC. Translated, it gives CASSFTVGGQETQYF.

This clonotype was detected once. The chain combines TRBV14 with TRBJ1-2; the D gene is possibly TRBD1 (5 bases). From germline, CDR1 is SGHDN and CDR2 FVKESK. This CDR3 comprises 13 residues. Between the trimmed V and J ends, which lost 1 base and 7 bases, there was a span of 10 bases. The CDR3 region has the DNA TGTGCCAGCAGCCAAGTTAGGGGTCCTGGCTACACCTTC. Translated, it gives CASSQVRGPGYTF.

This CDR3 reads CASSPDAGNYGYTF. The CDR3, as DNA: TGTGCCAGTAGCCCCGACGCAGGGAACTATGGCTACACCTTC. The rearrangement uses TRBV19 and TRBJ1-2, with a possible D match to TRBD1 (5 bases). CDR3 length equals 14 residues. Between the trimmed V and J ends, which lost 6 bases and 2 bases, there was a span of 13 bases. Germline CDR1 and CDR2: LNHDA and SQIVND (reference sequence).

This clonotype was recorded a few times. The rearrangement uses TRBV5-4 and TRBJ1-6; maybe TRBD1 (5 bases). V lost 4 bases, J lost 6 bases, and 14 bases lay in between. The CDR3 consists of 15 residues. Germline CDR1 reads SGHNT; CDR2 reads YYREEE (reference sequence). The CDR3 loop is CASSEVGVLNSPLHF. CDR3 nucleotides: TGTGCCAGCAGCGAGGTGGGGGTTCTTAATTCACCCCTCCACTTT.

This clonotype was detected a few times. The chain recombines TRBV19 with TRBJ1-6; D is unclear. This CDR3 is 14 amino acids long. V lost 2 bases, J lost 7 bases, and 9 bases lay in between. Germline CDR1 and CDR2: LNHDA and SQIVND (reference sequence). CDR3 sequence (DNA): TGTGCCAGTAGTATACGGTCAGGAAATTCACCCCTCCACTTT. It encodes CASSIRSGNSPLHF.

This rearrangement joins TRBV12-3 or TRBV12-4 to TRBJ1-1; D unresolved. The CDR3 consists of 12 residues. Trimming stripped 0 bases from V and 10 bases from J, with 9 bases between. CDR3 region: CASSLAGVRAFF. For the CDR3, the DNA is TGTGCCAGCAGTTTAGCCGGCGTCAGAGCTTTCTTT.

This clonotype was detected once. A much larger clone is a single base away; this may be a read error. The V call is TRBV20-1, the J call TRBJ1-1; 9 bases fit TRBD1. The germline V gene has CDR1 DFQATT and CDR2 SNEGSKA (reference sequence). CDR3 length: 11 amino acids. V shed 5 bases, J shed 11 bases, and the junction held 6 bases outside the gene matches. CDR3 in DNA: TGCAGTGCTGGCTGGGACAGGGCGGCTTTCTTT. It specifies CSAGWDRAAFF.

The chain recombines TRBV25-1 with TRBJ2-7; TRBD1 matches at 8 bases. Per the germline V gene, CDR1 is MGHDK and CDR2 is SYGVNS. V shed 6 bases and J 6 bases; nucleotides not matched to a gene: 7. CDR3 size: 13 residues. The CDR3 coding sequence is TGTGCCAGCAGCGGCGGACAGGGCGGCGAGCAGTACTTC. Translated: CASSGGQGGEQYF.

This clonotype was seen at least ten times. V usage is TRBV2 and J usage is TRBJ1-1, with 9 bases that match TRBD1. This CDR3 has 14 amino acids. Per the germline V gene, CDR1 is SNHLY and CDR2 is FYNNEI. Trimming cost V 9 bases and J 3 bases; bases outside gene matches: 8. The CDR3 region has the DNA TGTGCCAGAAACAGGGGGCGAGGGGACACTGAAGCTTTCTTT. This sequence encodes CARNRGRGDTEAFF.

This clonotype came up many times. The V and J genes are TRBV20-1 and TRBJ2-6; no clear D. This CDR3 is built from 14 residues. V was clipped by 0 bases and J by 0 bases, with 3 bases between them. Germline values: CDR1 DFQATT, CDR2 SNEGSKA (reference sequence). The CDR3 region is CSAREFSGANVLTF. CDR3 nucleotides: TGCAGTGCTAGAGAATTCTCTGGGGCCAACGTCCTGACTTTC.

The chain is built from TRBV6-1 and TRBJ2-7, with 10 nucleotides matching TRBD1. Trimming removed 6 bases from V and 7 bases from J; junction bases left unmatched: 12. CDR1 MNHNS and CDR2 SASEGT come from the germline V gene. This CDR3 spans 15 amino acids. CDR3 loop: CASSPPTGGSGEQYF. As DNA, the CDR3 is TGTGCCAGCAGCCCCCCGACAGGGGGCTCGGGGGAGCAGTACTTC.

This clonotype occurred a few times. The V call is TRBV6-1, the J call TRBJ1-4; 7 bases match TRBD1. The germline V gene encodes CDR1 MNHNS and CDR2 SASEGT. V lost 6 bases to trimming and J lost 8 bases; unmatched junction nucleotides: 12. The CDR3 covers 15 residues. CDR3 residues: CASSRSTGKGEKLFF. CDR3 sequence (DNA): TGTGCCAGCAGCCGATCGACAGGGAAGGGCGAAAAACTGTTTTTT.

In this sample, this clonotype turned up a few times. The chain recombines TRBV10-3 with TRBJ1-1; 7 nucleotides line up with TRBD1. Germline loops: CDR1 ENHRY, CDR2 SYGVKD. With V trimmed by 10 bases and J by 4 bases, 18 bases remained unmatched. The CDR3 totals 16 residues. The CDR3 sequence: CASREQGRVLGTEAFF. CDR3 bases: TGTGCCAGCAGGGAACAGGGGAGGGTTCTCGGCACTGAAGCTTTCTTT.